A selection of T cell receptor beta chains follows, all from one sample in a study of response to subunit inactivated influenza vaccine. MiXCR, run by TCRdb on the RT-PCR reads, gives a single entry per CDR3 protein. The top ten hold 11% of the sample, which has 710,000 or so distinct CDR3 sequences, about 15% seen once. The input for sequencing was PBMCs from blood, taken approximately 12 days after vaccination. Receptors originate from a man aged 45-65 years who received an inactivated influenza vaccine. Each CDR3 is given with its conserved first and last residue. Each record gives: J gene, D gene, clone size, V gene, CDR3 protein, CDR3 DNA. The D gene is left open where the match is weak. Rows may omit the clone size; those that give it use once, few, many or a size class.

J gene: TRBJ2-2; D gene: NA; clone size: many; V gene: TRBV12-3/TRBV12-4; CDR3 protein: CASSAYRVGELFF; CDR3 DNA: TGTGCCAGCAGTGCCTACAGGGTCGGGGAGCTGTTTTTT
J gene: TRBJ1-4; D gene: NA; clone size: few; V gene: TRBV28; CDR3 protein: CASRTQSFNEKLFF; CDR3 DNA: TGTGCCAGCAGAACTCAGAGCTTTAATGAAAAACTGTTTTTT
J gene: TRBJ2-3; D gene: TRBD1; clone size: NA; V gene: TRBV18; CDR3 protein: CASSRQGSADTQYF; CDR3 DNA: TGTGCCAGCTCACGACAGGGTTCCGCAGATACGCAGTATTTT
J gene: TRBJ1-1; D gene: NA; clone size: few; V gene: TRBV25-1; CDR3 protein: CASSSGTKAFF; CDR3 DNA: TGTGCCAGCAGTTCAGGGACAAAAGCTTTCTTT
J gene: TRBJ1-1; D gene: NA; clone size: many; V gene: TRBV27; CDR3 protein: CASSLVTGNTEAFF; CDR3 DNA: TGTGCCAGCAGTTTGGTGACCGGGAACACTGAAGCTTTCTTT
J gene: TRBJ2-2; D gene: NA; clone size: few; V gene: TRBV12-3/TRBV12-4; CDR3 protein: CASSPQGPPGELFF; CDR3 DNA: TGTGCCAGCAGTCCCCAGGGTCCCCCCGGGGAGCTGTTTTTT
J gene: TRBJ2-3; D gene: NA; clone size: few; V gene: TRBV29-1; CDR3 protein: CSVDDRVSDTQYF; CDR3 DNA: TGCAGCGTTGATGATAGGGTGTCAGATACGCAGTATTTT
J gene: TRBJ2-7; D gene: NA; clone size: few; V gene: TRBV20-1; CDR3 protein: CSARGSSGRSFSSYEQYF; CDR3 DNA: TGCAGTGCTAGAGGGAGTAGCGGCCGCTCCTTCAGCTCCTACGAGCAGTACTTC
J gene: TRBJ1-3; D gene: NA; clone size: few; V gene: TRBV5-1; CDR3 protein: CASRAEAGNTIYF; CDR3 DNA: TGCGCCAGCAGGGCCGAGGCTGGAAACACCATATATTTT
J gene: TRBJ2-5; D gene: NA; clone size: NA; V gene: TRBV11-2; CDR3 protein: CASSLRKGLTQETQYF; CDR3 DNA: TGTGCCAGCAGCTTAAGGAAAGGGCTCACGCAAGAGACCCAGTACTTC
J gene: TRBJ2-1; D gene: NA; clone size: NA; V gene: TRBV24-1; CDR3 protein: CATSKSVSSYNEQFF; CDR3 DNA: TGTGCCACCAGTAAGTCGGTCTCATCCTACAATGAGCAGTTCTTC
J gene: TRBJ2-3; D gene: TRBD2; clone size: NA; V gene: TRBV7-2; CDR3 protein: CASSLSAGGTDTQYF; CDR3 DNA: TGTGCCAGCAGCTTATCCGCGGGAGGAACAGATACGCAGTATTTT
J gene: TRBJ1-4; D gene: NA; clone size: few; V gene: TRBV29-1; CDR3 protein: CSAVVSTNEKLFF; CDR3 DNA: TGCAGCGCGGTGGTATCGACTAATGAAAAACTGTTTTTT
J gene: TRBJ1-5; D gene: NA; clone size: NA; V gene: TRBV5-1; CDR3 protein: CASSPSGIGQPQHF; CDR3 DNA: TGCGCCAGCAGCCCGTCAGGGATCGGTCAGCCCCAGCATTTT
J gene: TRBJ2-3; D gene: NA; clone size: few; V gene: TRBV12-3/TRBV12-4; CDR3 protein: CASKPSGYHTDTQYF; CDR3 DNA: TGTGCCAGCAAACCAAGCGGGTACCACACAGATACGCAGTATTTT
J gene: TRBJ2-1; D gene: TRBD2; clone size: NA; V gene: TRBV10-3; CDR3 protein: CAISDGLAGGYEQFF; CDR3 DNA: TGTGCCATCAGTGACGGACTAGCGGGAGGCTATGAGCAGTTCTTC